The 4 T cell receptor beta chains below come from one sample, sequenced in a study of shared clonotypes between healthy human individuals. Assay used: immunoSEQ multiplex PCR; TCRdb lists only in-frame clones, some missing. The table includes roughly 530,000 clones, 90% to 96% detected once. The sequenced material came from naive CD4+ T cells sorted from blood. Subset described: CD45RA+ positively selected. The source is a woman aged 30 to 39 in good health.

The chain is built from TRBV2 and TRBJ2-3, with 11 bases lining up with TRBD2. CDR1 SNHLY and CDR2 FYNNEI come from the germline V gene. The CDR3 runs to 14 residues. V was pared by 8 bases and J by 4 bases, with 5 bases of the junction left unmatched. CDR3 sequence reads: CASETSGSADTQYF. The CDR3 DNA reads TGTGCCAGCGAAACTAGCGGGAGTGCAGATACGCAGTATTTT.

The CDR3 here is CASSVASADTQYF. DNA for the CDR3: TGTGCCAGCAGCGTGGCTAGCGCGGATACGCAGTATTTT. The J gene is TRBJ2-3, the V gene TRBV5-4, with D tentatively TRBD2 (6 bases). Germline V gives CDR1 SGHNT, CDR2 YYREEE (reference sequence). This CDR3 is 13 amino acids long. Trimming took 4 bases from V and 6 from J, leaving 12 bases between them.

The rearrangement joins TRBV9 to TRBJ2-3, with no clear D. The germline V gene has CDR1 SGDLS and CDR2 YYNGEE. V lost 0 bases and J 5 bases, leaving 7 bases between the germline ends. The CDR3 is made up of 13 amino acids. CDR3 loop: CASSVVMEDTQYF. Here the CDR3 DNA reads TGTGCCAGCAGCGTAGTGATGGAAGATACGCAGTATTTT.

The chain is built from TRBV6-5 and TRBJ2-7; 11 bases fit TRBD2. Losses at the gene ends were 7 bases for V and 7 bases for J; bases not matched to a gene: 9. The length of the CDR3 is 14 residues. Germline V lookup: CDR1 MNHEY, CDR2 SVGAGI. CDR3 in DNA: TGTGCCAGCAAAAGGACTAGCGGGCCTGGGGAGCAGTACTTC. Its protein product is CASKRTSGPGEQYF.